This record covers a single T cell receptor (beta chain). What it binds is unknown. This sample was taken from a study of T cell clones after liver transplantation. Study-wide background: Graft-donor-reactive sequences were compared with third-party-reactive TCRbeta sequences from pre-transplant mixed lymphocyte reactions. Three of eight recipients were HCV-positive; others had non-autoimmune, non-viral indications. Study findings and constraints: Graft donor-reactive T cells possibly entered the graft instead of undergoing deletion. In 5 of 8 subjects, circulating graft-donor-reactive CD4 TCRbeta sequences fell significantly after transplant.

This table comes from immunoSEQ multiplex PCR, and its TCRdb copy is limited to in-frame clones, with some not included. The sample has tens of thousands of clones, roughly 80% seen once; the top ten hold about 0.79%. V lost 6 bases, J lost 8 bases, and 8 bases lay in between. This CDR3 spans 11 amino acids. Germline CDR1 MDHEN, CDR2 SYDVKM. This chain joins TRBV28 and TRBJ1-3; D is undetermined. Specimen: CD4+ T cells from blood, collected 12 months after liver transplant. The receptor was derived from a human patient who received a liver transplant. The graft donor may have contributed some T cells. CDR3 protein: CASSLRDTIYF. CDR3 nucleotide sequence: TGTGCCAGCAGCCTTCGAGACACCATATATTTT. Using reference TRBV28 and TRBJ1-3 for the parts outside the CDR3, the full variable domain is DVKVTQSSRYLVKRTGEKVFLECVQDMDHENMFWYRQDPGLGLRLIYFSYDVKMKEKGDIPEGYSVSREKKERFSLILESASTNQTSMYLCASSLRDTIYFGEGSWLTVV.